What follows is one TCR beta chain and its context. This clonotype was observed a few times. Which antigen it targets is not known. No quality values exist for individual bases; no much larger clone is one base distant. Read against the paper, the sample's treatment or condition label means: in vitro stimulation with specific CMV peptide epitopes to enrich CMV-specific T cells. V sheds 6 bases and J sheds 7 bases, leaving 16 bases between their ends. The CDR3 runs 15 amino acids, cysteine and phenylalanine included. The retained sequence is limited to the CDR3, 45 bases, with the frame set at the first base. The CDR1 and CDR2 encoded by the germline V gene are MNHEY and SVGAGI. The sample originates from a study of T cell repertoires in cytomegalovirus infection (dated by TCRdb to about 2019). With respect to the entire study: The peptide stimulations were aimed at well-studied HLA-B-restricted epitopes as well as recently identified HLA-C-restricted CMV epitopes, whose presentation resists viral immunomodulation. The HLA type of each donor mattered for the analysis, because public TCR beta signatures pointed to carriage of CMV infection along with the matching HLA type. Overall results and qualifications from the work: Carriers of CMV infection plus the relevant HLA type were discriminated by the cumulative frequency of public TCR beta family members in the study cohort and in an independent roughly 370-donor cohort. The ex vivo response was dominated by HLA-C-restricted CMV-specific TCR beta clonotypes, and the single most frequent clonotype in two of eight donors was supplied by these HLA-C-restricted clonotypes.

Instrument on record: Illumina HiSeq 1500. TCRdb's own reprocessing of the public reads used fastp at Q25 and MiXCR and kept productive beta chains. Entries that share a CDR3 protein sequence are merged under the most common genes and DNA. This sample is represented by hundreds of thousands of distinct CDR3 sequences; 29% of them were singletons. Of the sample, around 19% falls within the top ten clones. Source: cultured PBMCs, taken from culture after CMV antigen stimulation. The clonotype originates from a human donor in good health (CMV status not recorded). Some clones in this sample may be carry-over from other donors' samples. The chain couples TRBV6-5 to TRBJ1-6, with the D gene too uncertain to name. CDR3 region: CASSPTKTANSPLHF. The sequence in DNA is TGTGCCAGCAGCCCTACCAAAACGGCGAATTCACCCCTCCACTTT.